The 11 T cell receptor beta chains below all came from one sample that was sequenced in a study of CD8 T cells in ankylosing spondylitis. TCRdb ran MiXCR on the 5' RACE reads and lists one entry per CDR3 protein. The sample comprises approximately 43,000 distinct CDR3 sequences, 4% of which are singletons, and approximately 4% rests with the top ten. The specimen sequenced was blood, either unsorted or a sorted T cell fraction (not recorded which). Receptors originate from a female donor with ankylosing spondylitis or in good health (not recorded which).

This clonotype was counted many times. This chain connects TRBV9 to TRBJ2-7; D might be TRBD2 (6 bases). The V gene's germline CDR1 is SGDLS and CDR2 YYNGEE. Trimming shortened V by 0 bases and J by 3 bases, and 10 bases separated the two germline ends. The CDR3 spans 14 residues. The CDR3 spells CASSVAAGSYEQYF. The CDR3 DNA sequence: TGTGCCAGCAGCGTAGCGGCGGGGAGCTACGAGCAGTACTTC.

This clonotype was counted many times. The J gene is TRBJ1-1, the V gene TRBV9; D is uncertain. With 5 bases removed from V and 8 bases from J, the gap between germline ends came to 10 bases. The V gene's germline CDR1 is SGDLS and CDR2 YYNGEE. The CDR3 loop spans 11 amino acids. CDR3 sequence reads: CASRDPGEAFF. DNA for the CDR3: TGTGCCAGCAGGGATCCGGGGGAAGCTTTCTTT.

This clonotype was detected ten times or more. V and J are TRBV9 and TRBJ2-2, with D possibly matching TRBD1 (6 bases). The CDR3 has 16 residues. V shed 1 base and J shed 1 base, with 11 bases lying between them. The germline CDR1 and CDR2 sequences are SGDLS and YYNGEE. For the CDR3, the DNA is TGTGCCAGCAGCGTAACCGACAGGCTGAACACCGGGGAGCTGTTTTTT. The encoded protein is CASSVTDRLNTGELFF.

This clonotype was detected ten times or more. This rearrangement joins TRBV9 to TRBJ2-5; 10 bases fit TRBD2. Germline CDR1 SGDLS, CDR2 YYNGEE. Trimming removed 1 base from V and 4 bases from J; junction bases left unmatched: 4. There are 15 residues in the CDR3. The CDR3 bases are TGTGCCAGCAGCGTAAATAGCGGGGGGTTAGAGACCCAGTACTTC. Translating it yields CASSVNSGGLETQYF.

This clonotype was seen repeatedly, ten times or more. V usage is TRBV9 and J usage is TRBJ2-5; D ambiguous. CDR1 SGDLS and CDR2 YYNGEE come from the germline V gene. The CDR3 has 13 amino acids. The ends were cut back, 0 bases at V and 5 bases at J, with 8 bases in the middle. The CDR3 DNA reads TGTGCCAGCAGCGTAGAGCCAAGCGAGACCCAGTACTTC. It codes for CASSVEPSETQYF. Complete variable domain (other parts from reference TRBV9 and TRBJ2-5): DSGVTQTPKHLITATGQRVTLRCSPRSGDLSVYWYQQSLDQGLQFLIQYYNGEERAKGNILERFSAQQFPDLHSELNLSSLELGDSALYFCASSVEPSETQYFGPGTRLLVL.

This clonotype was seen at least ten times. The V and J genes are TRBV9 and TRBJ1-3; D is uncertain. The CDR3 has 16 residues. V was cut by 4 bases and J by 4 bases, with 18 bases left in between. Germline assignment: CDR1 SGDLS and CDR2 YYNGEE. CDR3 sequence: CASSPQAAHGGNTIYF. DNA of the CDR3: TGTGCCAGCAGCCCTCAGGCAGCTCACGGCGGAAACACCATATATTTT.

This clonotype has at least ten counts. CDR3: CASSVALRQGSTGELFF. Written as DNA, the CDR3 is TGTGCCAGCAGCGTAGCTTTAAGACAGGGATCCACCGGGGAGCTGTTTTTT. The V and J genes are TRBV9 and TRBJ2-2; TRBD1 agrees at 7 bases. V was pared by 0 bases and J by 4 bases, with 9 bases of the junction left unmatched. Germline V gene data show CDR1 as SGDLS and CDR2 as YYNGEE. The CDR3 has 17 residues.

This clonotype was seen a handful of times. The rearrangement joins TRBV9 to TRBJ2-3, with TRBD1 matching over 8 bases. After removal of 3 bases from V and 4 bases from J, the junction contained 4 bases not matched to a gene. The CDR3 spans 14 residues. Per the germline V gene, CDR1 is SGDLS and CDR2 is YYNGEE. CDR3 DNA: TGTGCCAGCAGCGCGACAGGGGTCGCAGATACGCAGTATTTT. It specifies CASSATGVADTQYF.

This clonotype was seen repeatedly, ten times or more. V usage is TRBV9 and J usage is TRBJ2-1; TRBD2 aligns across 8 bases. Germline V gene data show CDR1 as SGDLS and CDR2 as YYNGEE. This CDR3 is 15 amino acids long. The junction had 13 bases not matched to a gene; V was cut back by 7 bases and J by 7 bases. This CDR3 reads CASSEVPAGENEQFF. CDR3 in DNA: TGTGCCAGCTCAGAGGTCCCAGCGGGGGAAAATGAGCAGTTCTTC.

This clonotype was observed many times. The chain employs TRBV9 and TRBJ2-7, with a possible D match to TRBD2 (5 bases). Trimming removed 0 bases from V and 1 base from J, with 8 bases in between. The germline gives CDR1 SGDLS, CDR2 YYNGEE. CDR3 length: 14 amino acids. This CDR3 reads CASSVAGYSYEQYF. CDR3 bases: TGTGCCAGCAGCGTAGCGGGGTATTCCTACGAGCAGTACTTC.

This clonotype was detected many times. The genes are TRBV9 and TRBJ2-2; D is uncertain. With 0 bases removed from V and 4 bases from J, the gap between germline ends came to 10 bases. Germline values: CDR1 SGDLS, CDR2 YYNGEE. The CDR3 sequence is 15 residues long. The CDR3 region is CASSVALVSTGELFF. CDR3 nucleotide sequence: TGTGCCAGCAGCGTAGCCCTAGTGAGCACCGGGGAGCTGTTTTTT.